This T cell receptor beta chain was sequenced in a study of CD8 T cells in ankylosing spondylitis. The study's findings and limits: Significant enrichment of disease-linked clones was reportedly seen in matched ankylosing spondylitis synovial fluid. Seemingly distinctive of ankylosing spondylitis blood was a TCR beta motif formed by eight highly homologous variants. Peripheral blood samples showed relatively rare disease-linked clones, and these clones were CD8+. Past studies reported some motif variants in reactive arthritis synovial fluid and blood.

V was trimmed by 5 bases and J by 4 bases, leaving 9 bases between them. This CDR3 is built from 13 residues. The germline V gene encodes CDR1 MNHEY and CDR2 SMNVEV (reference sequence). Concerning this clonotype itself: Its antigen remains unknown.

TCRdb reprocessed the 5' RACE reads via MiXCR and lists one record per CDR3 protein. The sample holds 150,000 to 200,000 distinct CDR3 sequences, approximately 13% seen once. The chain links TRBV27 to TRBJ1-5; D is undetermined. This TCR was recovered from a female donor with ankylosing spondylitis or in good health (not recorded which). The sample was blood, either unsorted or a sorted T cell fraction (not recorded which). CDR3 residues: CASSPRPNQPQHF. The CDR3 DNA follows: TGTGCCAGCAGTCCTCGCCCGAATCAGCCCCAGCATTTT.